This T cell receptor beta chain comes out of a study of T cells in women clearing cervical HPV infection. About the research overall: Women with histologically confirmed HPV16-related CIN3 or worse, 2 with invasive cancer, served as cases. Case blood drawn at lesion detection; control blood after infection cleared.

TCRdb keeps only in-frame clones here, not all; method: immunoSEQ multiplex PCR. This sample lists about 32,000 clones; its ten largest clones have around 4%. Study findings and constraints: Timing of associations relative to infection is unclear; T-cell subsets were not isolated. Each sample's T-cell count was unknown, possibly confounding richness.

As to this clone: What it binds is unknown.

The sequence was obtained from a woman aged 18-70 years with a cervical HPV16 infection that either progressed to CIN3+ or cleared (not recorded which). Input material: blood buffy coat.

The CDR3 spells CASSLRASGRFTNTGELFF. The sequenced part of the CDR3 DNA is TGCGCCAGCAGCTTGCGCGCTAGCGGGAGGTTTACGAACACCGGGGAG. V is TRBV5-1 and J is TRBJ2-2, with 11 nucleotides matching TRBD2. The read gets to within 3 residues of the CDR3 end, and the germline J gene fills in the rest. CDR1 and CDR2 (germline): SGHRS, YFSETQ. The CDR3 extends over 19 amino acids. The junction had 8 bases not matched to a gene; V was cut back by 1 base and J by 0 bases.